This T cell receptor beta chain was identified in a study of T cell responses to AZD1222 COVID-19 vaccine. Overall study findings and caveats: Among those given AZD1222, only five to seven were seropositive at baseline.

Trimming left V 1 base short and J 0 bases short, with 11 bases between. The CDR3 contains 16 residues. CDR1 is SGHTS, CDR2 YDEGEE, per germline. The repertoire was sequenced with immunoSEQ multiplex PCR; TCRdb's copy has only in-frame clones and lacks some. The sample lists fewer than 200,000 clones; 88% were seen once. This clone was seen only once. Its antigen is unidentified. Material: peripheral blood, obtained 28 days after the second AZD1222 dose. This TCR derives from an adult who received the AZD1222 COVID-19 vaccine. The V and J genes are TRBV5-8 and TRBJ1-3; D is unresolved. CDR3 protein: CASSLKGLLSGNTIYF. Here the CDR3 DNA reads TGTGCCAGCAGCTTGAAAGGGCTTCTCTCTGGAAACACCATATATTTT.